One and the same sample provided the 24 T cell receptor beta chains below, sequenced in a study of shared clonotypes between healthy human individuals. Sequencing used immunoSEQ multiplex PCR; TCRdb keeps in-frame clones, though not all of them. Of some 1.4 million clones in the sample, 96% are singletons; the top ten hold approximately 1.1%. Source material: naive CD4+ T cells sorted from blood. Subset of the sample: CD45RA+ positively selected. The receptors shown here come from a man younger than 45 in good health.

The CDR3 nucleotides read TGTGCCAGCACCTCCGTCCCAACCTACAATGAGCAGTTCTTC. Amino acids: CASTSVPTYNEQFF. The chain couples TRBV21-1 to TRBJ2-1. TRBV21-1 is a pseudogene locus. The CDR3 runs to 14 residues.

The chain joins TRBV5-4 to TRBJ1-1; 9 bases align to TRBD1. The germline CDR1 and CDR2 sequences are SGHNT and YYREEE (reference sequence). The junction had 7 bases not matched to a gene; V was cut back by 3 bases and J by 4 bases. This CDR3 has 15 amino acids. CDR3 coding DNA: TGTGCCAGCAGCTCTGGACAGGGGAGGGTCACTGAAGCTTTCTTT. Translated: CASSSGQGRVTEAFF.

The chain carries TRBV4-1 and TRBJ1-3; D gene ambiguous. This CDR3 region has 14 residues. The ends were cut back, 4 bases at V and 1 base at J, with 8 bases in the middle. Germline V gene sequence: CDR1 MGHRA, CDR2 YSYEKL. CDR3 in amino acids: CASSPPRSGNTIYF. In DNA form, the CDR3 reads TGCGCCAGCAGCCCGCCCAGGTCTGGAAACACCATATATTTT.

The CDR3 DNA sequence: TGTGCCAGCAGTGACCCCGGTGATACCGGTGAGCAGTTCTTC. This translates into CASSDPGDTGEQFF. The genes are TRBV25-1 and TRBJ2-1; no definite D call. Germline V CDR1 and CDR2: MGHDK, SYGVNS. This CDR3 has 14 amino acids. V gave up 3 bases and J gave up 9 bases, with 15 bases separating them.

The rearrangement uses TRBV5-1 and TRBJ1-2; tentative D call: TRBD1 (5 bases). Germline CDR1 and CDR2: SGHRS and YFSETQ. The CDR3 covers 15 residues. Trimming cost V 0 bases and J 3 bases, with 12 bases left between them. CDR3 in amino acids: CASSLAVGQDYGYTF. The CDR3 bases are TGCGCCAGCAGCTTGGCCGTTGGACAAGACTATGGCTACACCTTC.

Only one count was recorded for this clone. Distinct nucleotide sequences in the sample also encode this CDR3. The chain has TRBV5-1 and TRBJ2-7; either TRBD1 or TRBD2 may supply D (5 bases each). Per germline, CDR1 SGHRS and CDR2 YFSETQ. CDR3 length: 15 residues. V lost 0 bases to trimming and J lost 1 base, with 11 bases between them. CDR3 bases: TGCGCCAGCAGCTTGGGAGGGACGGCTTCCTACGAGCAGTACTTC. This encodes CASSLGGTASYEQYF.

The chain recombines TRBV5-4 with TRBJ2-5; 11 bases fit TRBD2. The germline V gene has CDR1 SGHNT and CDR2 YYREEE (reference sequence). V lost 4 bases to trimming and J lost 5 bases; unmatched junction nucleotides: 16. The CDR3 has 18 residues. The CDR3, as DNA: TGTGCCAGCAGCCTACCACCTGGACGACTAGCGGGGCTGGAGACCCAGTACTTC. It is translated as CASSLPPGRLAGLETQYF.

The chain is built from TRBV9 and TRBJ2-7, with TRBD2 as a possible D gene (5 bases). V was trimmed by 4 bases and J by 6 bases, leaving 20 bases between them. The CDR3 runs to 15 residues. The germline V gene encodes CDR1 SGDLS and CDR2 YYNGEE. In nucleotides, the CDR3 is TGTGCCAGCAGCCCCAACCTCGAGGGTTACTCCGAGCAGTACTTC. This translates into CASSPNLEGYSEQYF.

The CDR3 reads CASSLIPARATEAFF. The DNA of the CDR3 is TGTGCCAGCAGCTTAATTCCAGCCCGGGCCACTGAAGCTTTCTTT. V is TRBV11-2 and J is TRBJ1-1, with D hard to call. The V end lost 2 bases, the J end lost 4 bases, and 14 bases lay between the germline ends. The length of the CDR3 is 15 residues. The germline V gene encodes CDR1 SGHAT and CDR2 FQNNGV.

This chain connects TRBV5-4 to TRBJ2-3, with 12 bases that match TRBD2. The V gene's germline CDR1 is SGHNT and CDR2 YYREEE (reference sequence). The CDR3 totals 16 residues. The trim removed 5 bases at V and 6 bases at J, leaving 10 bases unmatched. The CDR3 DNA reads TGTGCCAGCAGTCGTGGACTAGCGGGGCTGTCGGATACGCAGTATTTT. Translating it yields CASSRGLAGLSDTQYF.

The chain recombines TRBV19 with TRBJ2-2; 11 bases align to TRBD2. V was pared by 9 bases and J by 1 base, with 7 bases of the junction left unmatched. The V gene's germline CDR1 is LNHDA and CDR2 SQIVND (reference sequence). The CDR3 is 16 residues long. The CDR3 is CASHTGTSGNTGELFF. The CDR3 bases are TGTGCCAGCCACACCGGGACTAGCGGGAACACCGGGGAGCTGTTTTTT.

The chain employs TRBV6-6 and TRBJ1-2, with 7 bases lining up with TRBD1. Trimming took 5 bases from V and 4 from J; bases not matched to a gene: 4. The CDR3 consists of 13 residues. The germline V gene encodes CDR1 MNHNY and CDR2 SVGAGI (reference sequence). The chain's CDR3 is CASSDGTVYGYTF. The CDR3 DNA sequence: TGTGCCAGCAGTGACGGGACAGTCTATGGCTACACCTTC.

In its sample, this clone was seen once. The chain couples TRBV6-5 to TRBJ2-2; unclear D gene. Germline-derived CDR1 and CDR2 are MNHEY and SVGAGI. CDR3 length equals 14 residues. Trimming took off 2 bases at V and 1 base at J, with 5 bases between the two ends. The CDR3 reads CASSYVRNTGELFF. CDR3 DNA: TGTGCCAGCAGTTACGTCAGGAACACCGGGGAGCTGTTTTTT.

This chain uses TRBV7-9 with TRBJ2-7, with D tentatively TRBD1 (7 bases). The CDR3 covers 13 residues. V shed 5 bases and J shed 4 bases, with 12 bases lying between them. Germline CDR1 is SEHNR and CDR2 is FQNEAQ (reference sequence). The CDR3 loop is CASSRRDSYEQYF. The CDR3, as DNA: TGTGCCAGCAGCCGGCGGGACAGTTACGAGCAGTACTTC.

This sequence joins TRBV10-3 and TRBJ1-4, with unresolved D. This CDR3 spans 13 amino acids. Germline V gene lookup returns CDR1 ENHRY and CDR2 SYGVKD. V shed 8 bases and J shed 3 bases, with 10 bases lying between them. The CDR3 DNA reads TGTGCCATCCGGGAGCTCCCTAATGAAAAACTGTTTTTT. It specifies CAIRELPNEKLFF.

This chain connects TRBV5-6 to TRBJ1-5; D ambiguous. The V gene lost 0 bases and the J gene lost 1 base, with 11 bases spanning the gap. Looked up from germline, CDR1 is SGHDT and CDR2 is YYEEEE. The CDR3 contains 16 residues. Here the CDR3 reads CASSLVRWYSNQPQHF. CDR3 nucleotides: TGTGCCAGCAGCTTGGTCCGTTGGTACAGCAATCAGCCCCAGCATTTT.

J is TRBJ2-3 and V is TRBV5-4, with a tentative D call TRBD2 (6 bases). Germline V gives CDR1 SGHNT, CDR2 YYREEE (reference sequence). V was clipped by 3 bases and J by 3 bases, with 17 bases between them. This CDR3 is 16 amino acids long. The CDR3 region is CASSSTAGSATDTQYF. CDR3 in DNA: TGTGCCAGCAGCTCTACGGCGGGGTCTGCAACAGATACGCAGTATTTT.

The rearrangement links TRBV7-6 to TRBJ1-5; 9 nucleotides line up with TRBD1. V lost 4 bases and J lost 2; bases outside the gene matches: 9. The length of the CDR3 is 17 residues. CDR1 SGHVS and CDR2 FNYEAQ come from the germline V gene. CDR3 coding DNA: TGTGCCAGCAGCTCCCGGGACAGGGAGTTTCGCAATCAGCCCCAGCATTTT. Amino acid sequence: CASSSRDREFRNQPQHF. Based on the CDR3 plus reference TRBV7-6 and TRBJ1-5, the full variable domain is GAGVSQSPRYKVTKRGQDVALRCDPISGHVSLYWYRQALGQGPEFLTYFNYEAQQDKSGLPNDRFSAERPEGSISTLTIQRTEQRDSAMYRCASSSRDREFRNQPQHFGDGTRLSIL.

V and J are TRBV12-5 and TRBJ2-5; 12 bases align to TRBD1. Trimming cost V 6 bases and J 4 bases; bases outside gene matches: 6. The CDR3 is 15 amino acids. Germline V lookup: CDR1 LGHNT, CDR2 FRNRAP. The CDR3 nucleotides are TGTGCTAGTGGCCTGGGACAGGGGGCGGGAGAGACCCAGTACTTC. This codes for CASGLGQGAGETQYF.

This clone was seen just once. Here the CDR3 reads CASSSDRGETQYF. Written as DNA, the CDR3 is TGTGCCAGCAGCTCGGACAGGGGGGAGACCCAGTACTTC. This rearrangement joins TRBV7-3 to TRBJ2-5; the match to TRBD1 covers 10 bases. Trimming cost V 4 bases and J 5 bases; bases outside gene matches: 1. Per the germline V gene, CDR1 is SGHTA and CDR2 is FQGTGA. The CDR3 length is 13 residues. The full variable domain, completed using reference TRBV7-3 and TRBJ2-5, is GAGVSQTPSNKVTEKGKYVELRCDPISGHTALYWYRQSLGQGPEFLIYFQGTGAADDSGLPNDRFFAVRPEGSVSTLKIQRTERGDSAVYLCASSSDRGETQYFGPGTRLLVL.

The J gene is TRBJ2-2, the V gene TRBV4-1, with 9 bases aligning to TRBD2. V was clipped by 1 base and J by 1 base; unmatched bases: 4. The CDR3 spans 17 residues. CDR1 is MGHRA, CDR2 YSYEKL, per germline. The CDR3 protein is CASSQAVAGVNTGELFF. The CDR3 region has the DNA TGCGCCAGCAGCCAAGCCGTAGCGGGGGTGAACACCGGGGAGCTGTTTTTT.

This clone was recorded only once. The chain recombines TRBV6-4 with TRBJ2-3; 10 bases match TRBD1. Germline V CDR1 and CDR2: MRHNA, SNTAGT. The CDR3 runs 13 residues. After removal of 6 bases from V and 5 bases from J, the junction contained 2 bases not matched to a gene. The CDR3 is CASRGTGEDTQYF. As DNA, the CDR3 is TGTGCCAGCAGAGGGACAGGGGAAGATACGCAGTATTTT.

The J gene is TRBJ2-3, the V gene TRBV5-1, with 9 bases lining up with TRBD2. The germline V gene has CDR1 SGHRS and CDR2 YFSETQ. J was trimmed by 6 bases and V by 5 bases; bases with no gene match: 10. This CDR3 region has 15 residues. The CDR3, as DNA: TGCGCCAGCAGTTCCATAGCGGGAGTAGGGGATACGCAGTATTTT. Translated, it gives CASSSIAGVGDTQYF.

This sequence joins TRBV15 and TRBJ1-2, with 8 bases fitting TRBD1. CDR3 length equals 14 residues. Trimming removed 3 bases from V and 2 bases from J; junction bases left unmatched: 2. Germline CDR1 and CDR2: LNHNV and YYDKDF (reference sequence). This chain's CDR3 is CATSRDRENYGYTF. CDR3 DNA sequence: TGTGCCACCAGCAGGGACAGGGAGAACTATGGCTACACCTTC.